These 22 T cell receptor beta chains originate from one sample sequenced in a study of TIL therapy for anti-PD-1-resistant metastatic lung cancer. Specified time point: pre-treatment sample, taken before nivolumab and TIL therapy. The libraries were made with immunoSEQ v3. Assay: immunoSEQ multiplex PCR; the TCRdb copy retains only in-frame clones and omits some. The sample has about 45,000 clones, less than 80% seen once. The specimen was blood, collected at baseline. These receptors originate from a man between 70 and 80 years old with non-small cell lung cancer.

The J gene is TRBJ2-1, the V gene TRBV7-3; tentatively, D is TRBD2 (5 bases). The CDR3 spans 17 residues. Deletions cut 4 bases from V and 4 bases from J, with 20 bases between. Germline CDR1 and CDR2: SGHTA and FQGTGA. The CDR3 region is CASSYKASSGFYNEQFF. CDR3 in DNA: TGTGCCAGCAGCTATAAAGCTAGTTCGGGATTTTACAATGAGCAGTTCTTC.

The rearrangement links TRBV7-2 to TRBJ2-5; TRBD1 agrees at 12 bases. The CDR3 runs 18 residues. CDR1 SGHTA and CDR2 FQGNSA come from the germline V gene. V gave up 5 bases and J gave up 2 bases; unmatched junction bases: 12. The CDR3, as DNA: TGTGCCAGCAGCGCGACGGGACAGGGGGCGCGGGGACAAGAGACCCAGTACTTC. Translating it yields CASSATGQGARGQETQYF. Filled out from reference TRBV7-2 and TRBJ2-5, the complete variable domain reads GAGVSQSPSNKVTEKGKDVELRCDPISGHTALYWYRQSLGQGLEFLIYFQGNSAPDKSGLPSDRFSAERTGGSVSTLTIQRTQQEDSAVYLCASSATGQGARGQETQYFGPGTRLLVL.

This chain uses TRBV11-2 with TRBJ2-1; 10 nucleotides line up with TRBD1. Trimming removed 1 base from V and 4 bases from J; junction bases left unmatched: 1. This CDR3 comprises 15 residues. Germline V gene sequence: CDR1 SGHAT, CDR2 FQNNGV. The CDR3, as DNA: TGTGCCAGCAGCTTAGCGGGACAGGGGTACAATGAGCAGTTCTTC. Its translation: CASSLAGQGYNEQFF.

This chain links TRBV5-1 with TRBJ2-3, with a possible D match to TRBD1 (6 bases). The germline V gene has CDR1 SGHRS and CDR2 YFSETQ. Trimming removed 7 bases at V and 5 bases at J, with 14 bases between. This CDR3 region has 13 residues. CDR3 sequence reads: CASGKGDVDTQYF. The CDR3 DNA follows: TGCGCCAGCGGCAAGGGGGACGTAGATACGCAGTATTTT. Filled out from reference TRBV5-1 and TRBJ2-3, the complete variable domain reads KAGVTQTPRYLIKTRGQQVTLSCSPISGHRSVSWYQQTPGQGLQFLFEYFSETQRNKGNFPGRFSGRQFSNSRSEMNVSTLELGDSALYLCASGKGDVDTQYFGPGTRLTVL.

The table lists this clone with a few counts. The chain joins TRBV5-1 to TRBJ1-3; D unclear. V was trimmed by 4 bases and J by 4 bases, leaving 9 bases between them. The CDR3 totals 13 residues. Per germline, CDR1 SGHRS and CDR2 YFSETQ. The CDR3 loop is CASSPGGGNTIYF. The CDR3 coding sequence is TGCGCCAGCAGCCCGGGCGGGGGAAACACCATATATTTT.

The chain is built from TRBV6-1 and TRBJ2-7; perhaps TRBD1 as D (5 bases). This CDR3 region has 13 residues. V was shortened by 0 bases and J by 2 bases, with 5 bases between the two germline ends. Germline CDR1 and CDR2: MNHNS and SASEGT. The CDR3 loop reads CASSEARAYEQYF. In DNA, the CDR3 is TGTGCCAGCAGTGAAGCCAGGGCCTACGAGCAGTACTTC.

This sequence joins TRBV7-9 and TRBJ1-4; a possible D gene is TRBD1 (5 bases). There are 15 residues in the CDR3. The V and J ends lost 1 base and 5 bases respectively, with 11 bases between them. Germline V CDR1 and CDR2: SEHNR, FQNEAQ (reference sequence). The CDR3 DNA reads TGTGCCAGCAGCTTAGAAAGGGGCAGGAATGAAAAACTGTTTTTT. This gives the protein CASSLERGRNEKLFF. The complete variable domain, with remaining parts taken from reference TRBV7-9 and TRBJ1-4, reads DTGVSQNPRHKITKRGQNVTFRCDPISEHNRLYWYRQTLGQGPEFLTYFQNEAQLEKSRLLSDRFSAERPKGSFSTLEIQRTEQGDSAMYLCASSLERGRNEKLFFGSGTQLSVL.

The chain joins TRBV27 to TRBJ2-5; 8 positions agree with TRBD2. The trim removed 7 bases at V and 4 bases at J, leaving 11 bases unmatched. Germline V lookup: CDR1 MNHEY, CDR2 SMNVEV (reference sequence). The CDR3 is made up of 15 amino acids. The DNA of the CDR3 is TGTGCCAGCACCATCCGGCTAGCGGGTGGAGAGACCCAGTACTTC. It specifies CASTIRLAGGETQYF.

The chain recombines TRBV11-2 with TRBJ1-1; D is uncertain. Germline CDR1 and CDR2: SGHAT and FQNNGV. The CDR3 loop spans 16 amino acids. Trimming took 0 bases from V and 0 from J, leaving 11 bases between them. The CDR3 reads CASSLELGALNTEAFF. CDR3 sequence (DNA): TGTGCCAGCAGCTTAGAACTGGGAGCTTTGAACACTGAAGCTTTCTTT.

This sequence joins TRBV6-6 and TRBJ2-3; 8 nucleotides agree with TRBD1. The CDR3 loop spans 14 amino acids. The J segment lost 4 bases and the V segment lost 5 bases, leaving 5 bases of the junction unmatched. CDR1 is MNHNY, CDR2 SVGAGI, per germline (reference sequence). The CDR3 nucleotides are TGTGCCAGCAGTGCCGGACAGGGAGCAGATACGCAGTATTTT. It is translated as CASSAGQGADTQYF.

The CDR3 nucleotides are TGTGCCAGCAGGGGGACAGGACGGATGGGTACTGAGCAGTTCTTC. This translates into CASRGTGRMGTEQFF. The rearrangement joins TRBV27 to TRBJ2-1; 8 bases match TRBD1. V trimming: 6 bases; J trimming: 9 bases; junction bases outside the gene matches: 13. CDR1 is MNHEY and CDR2 is SMNVEV in the germline V gene (reference sequence). CDR3 size: 15 residues.

This CDR3 is CSVVLSQETQYF. In nucleotides, the CDR3 is TGCAGCGTTGTACTGTCCCAAGAGACCCAGTACTTC. The chain joins TRBV29-1 to TRBJ2-5, with D uncertain. Trimming pared 4 bases from V and 1 base from J, leaving 7 bases between. The CDR3 runs to 12 residues. CDR1 is SQVTM, CDR2 ANQGSEA, per germline.

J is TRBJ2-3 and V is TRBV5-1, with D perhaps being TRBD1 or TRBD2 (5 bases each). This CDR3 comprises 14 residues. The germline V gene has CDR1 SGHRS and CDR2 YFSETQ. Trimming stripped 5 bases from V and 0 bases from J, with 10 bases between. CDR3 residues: CASRPGPSTDTQYF. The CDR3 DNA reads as TGCGCCAGCAGACCGGGGCCTAGCACAGATACGCAGTATTTT.

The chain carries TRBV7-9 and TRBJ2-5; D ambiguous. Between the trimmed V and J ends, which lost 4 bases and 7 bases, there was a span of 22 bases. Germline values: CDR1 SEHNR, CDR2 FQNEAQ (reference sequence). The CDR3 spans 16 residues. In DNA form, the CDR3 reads TGTGCCAGCAGCTCCGCACCCACCCAATACGATGTGACCCAGTACTTC. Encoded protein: CASSSAPTQYDVTQYF.

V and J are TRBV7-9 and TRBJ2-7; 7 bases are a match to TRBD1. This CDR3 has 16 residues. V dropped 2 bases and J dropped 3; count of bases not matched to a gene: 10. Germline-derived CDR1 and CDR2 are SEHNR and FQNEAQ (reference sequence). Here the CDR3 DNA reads TGTGCCAGCAGCTTAACAGGGGTTCGTTCTATCTACGAGCAGTACTTC. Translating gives CASSLTGVRSIYEQYF.

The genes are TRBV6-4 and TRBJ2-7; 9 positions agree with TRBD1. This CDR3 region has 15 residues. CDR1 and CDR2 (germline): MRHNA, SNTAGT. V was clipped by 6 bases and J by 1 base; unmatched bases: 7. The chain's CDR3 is CASSADRGPSYEQYF. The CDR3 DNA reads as TGTGCCAGCAGCGCGGACAGGGGCCCGTCCTACGAGCAGTACTTC.

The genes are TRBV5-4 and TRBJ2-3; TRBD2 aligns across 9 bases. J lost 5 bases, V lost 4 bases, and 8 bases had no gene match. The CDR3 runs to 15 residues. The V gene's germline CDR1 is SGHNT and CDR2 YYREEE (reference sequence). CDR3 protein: CASSAREGRGDTQYF. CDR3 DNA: TGTGCCAGCAGCGCGCGGGAGGGCCGGGGAGATACGCAGTATTTT.

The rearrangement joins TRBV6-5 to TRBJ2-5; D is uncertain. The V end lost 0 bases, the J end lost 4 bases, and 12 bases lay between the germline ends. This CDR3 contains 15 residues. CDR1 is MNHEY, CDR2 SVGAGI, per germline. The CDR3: CASSYSTGRRETQYF. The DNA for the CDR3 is TGTGCCAGCAGTTACTCGACCGGGCGGCGAGAGACCCAGTACTTC.

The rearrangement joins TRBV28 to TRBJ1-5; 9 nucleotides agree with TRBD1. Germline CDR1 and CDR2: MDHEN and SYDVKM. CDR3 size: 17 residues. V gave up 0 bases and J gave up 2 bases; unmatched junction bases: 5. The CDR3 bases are TGTGCCAGCAGTTTATGGGGACAGGGATCGGGCAATCAGCCCCAGCATTTT. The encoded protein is CASSLWGQGSGNQPQHF.

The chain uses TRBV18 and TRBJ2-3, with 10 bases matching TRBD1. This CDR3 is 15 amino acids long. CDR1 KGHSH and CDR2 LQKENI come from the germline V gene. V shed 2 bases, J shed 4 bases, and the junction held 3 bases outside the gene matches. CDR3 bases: TGTGCCAGCTCACCAACTGGACAGGGGGCAGATACGCAGTATTTT. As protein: CASSPTGQGADTQYF.

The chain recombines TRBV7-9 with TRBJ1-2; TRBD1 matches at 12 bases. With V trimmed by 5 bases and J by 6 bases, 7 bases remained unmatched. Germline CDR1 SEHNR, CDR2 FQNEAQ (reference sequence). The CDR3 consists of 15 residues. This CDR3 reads CASSHGTGGKDGYTF. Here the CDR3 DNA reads TGTGCCAGCAGCCACGGGACAGGGGGCAAGGATGGCTACACCTTC.

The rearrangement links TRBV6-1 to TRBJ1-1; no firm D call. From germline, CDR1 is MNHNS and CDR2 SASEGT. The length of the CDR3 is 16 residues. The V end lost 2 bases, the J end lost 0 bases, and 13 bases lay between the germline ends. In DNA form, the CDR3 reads TGTGCCAGCAGTGAAACCTTCTGGGCCCTGAACACTGAAGCTTTCTTT. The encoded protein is CASSETFWALNTEAFF.